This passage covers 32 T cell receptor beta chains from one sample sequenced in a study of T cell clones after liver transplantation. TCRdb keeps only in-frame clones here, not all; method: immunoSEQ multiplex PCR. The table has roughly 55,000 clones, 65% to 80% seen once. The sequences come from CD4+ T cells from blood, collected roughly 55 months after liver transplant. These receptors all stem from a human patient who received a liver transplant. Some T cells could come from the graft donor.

The CDR3 loop is CASSRTSRPNTGELFF. The CDR3 nucleotides read TGTGCCAGCAGCAGAACCTCCCGACCTAACACCGGGGAGCTGTTTTTT. V usage is TRBV7-2 and J usage is TRBJ2-2; D not certain. The V end was cut by 5 bases, the J end by 2 bases, with 15 bases between. CDR1 and CDR2 (germline): SGHTA, FQGNSA. This CDR3 has 16 amino acids.

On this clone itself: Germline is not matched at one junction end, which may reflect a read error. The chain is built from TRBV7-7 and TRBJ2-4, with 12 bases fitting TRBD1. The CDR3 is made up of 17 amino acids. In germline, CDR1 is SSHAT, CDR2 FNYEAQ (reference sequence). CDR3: CASSFAGTGGVVDIQYF. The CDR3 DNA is TGTGCTAGCAGCTTTGCCGGGACAGGGGGCGTGGTGGACATTCAGTACTTC.

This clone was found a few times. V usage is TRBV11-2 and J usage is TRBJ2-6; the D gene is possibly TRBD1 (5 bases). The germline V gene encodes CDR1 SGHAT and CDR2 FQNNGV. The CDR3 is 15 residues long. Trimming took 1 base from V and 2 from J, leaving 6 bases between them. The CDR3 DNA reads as TGTGCCAGCAGCTTAGTCAGGGCTGGGGCCAACGTCCTGACTTTC. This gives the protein CASSLVRAGANVLTF.

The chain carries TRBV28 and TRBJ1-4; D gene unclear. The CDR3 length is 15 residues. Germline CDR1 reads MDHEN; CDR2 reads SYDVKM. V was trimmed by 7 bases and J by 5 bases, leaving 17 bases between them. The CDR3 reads CASTPRAVKNEKLFF. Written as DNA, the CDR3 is TGTGCCAGCACCCCTAGAGCGGTAAAAAATGAAAAACTGTTTTTT.

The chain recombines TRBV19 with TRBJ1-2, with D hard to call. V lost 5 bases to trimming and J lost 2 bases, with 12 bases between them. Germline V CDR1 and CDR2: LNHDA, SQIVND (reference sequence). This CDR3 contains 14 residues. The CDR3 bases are TGTGCCAGTAGTGAAGGAGGAGGGAACTATGGCTACACCTTC. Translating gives CASSEGGGNYGYTF. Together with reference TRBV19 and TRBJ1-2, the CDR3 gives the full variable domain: DGGITQSPKYLFRKEGQNVTLSCEQNLNHDAMYWYRQDPGQGLRLIYYSQIVNDFQKGDIAEGYSVSREKKESFPLTVTSAQKNPTAFYLCASSEGGGNYGYTFGSGTRLTVV.

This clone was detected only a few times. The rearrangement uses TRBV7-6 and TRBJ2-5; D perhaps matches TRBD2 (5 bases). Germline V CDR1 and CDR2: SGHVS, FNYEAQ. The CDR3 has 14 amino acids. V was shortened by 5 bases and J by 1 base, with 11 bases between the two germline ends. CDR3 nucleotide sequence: TGTGCCAGCAGCCGGCGACGGGGCCAAGAGACCCAGTACTTC. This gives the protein CASSRRRGQETQYF.

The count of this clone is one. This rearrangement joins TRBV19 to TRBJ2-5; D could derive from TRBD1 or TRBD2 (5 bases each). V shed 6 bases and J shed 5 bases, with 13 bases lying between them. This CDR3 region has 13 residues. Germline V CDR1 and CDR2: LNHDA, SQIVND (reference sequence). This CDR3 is CASSPVGVETQYF. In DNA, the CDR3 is TGTGCCAGTAGCCCCGTGGGGGTGGAGACCCAGTACTTC.

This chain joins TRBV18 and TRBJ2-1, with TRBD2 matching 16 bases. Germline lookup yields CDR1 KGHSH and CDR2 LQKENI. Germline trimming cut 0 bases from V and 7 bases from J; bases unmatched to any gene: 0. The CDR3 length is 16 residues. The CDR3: CASSPPGLAGGNEQFF. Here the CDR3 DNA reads TGTGCCAGCTCACCACCGGGACTAGCGGGGGGGAATGAGCAGTTCTTC. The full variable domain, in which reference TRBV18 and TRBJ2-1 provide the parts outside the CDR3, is NAGVMQNPRHLVRRRGQEARLRCSPMKGHSHVYWYRQLPEEGLKFMVYLQKENIIDESGMPKERFSAEFPKEGPSILRIQQVVRGDSAAYFCASSPPGLAGGNEQFFGPGTRLTVL.

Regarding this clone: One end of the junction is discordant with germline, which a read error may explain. The CDR3 protein is CASRSTGPYGDLF. DNA of the CDR3: TGTGCCAGCAGATCAACCGGTCCCTATGGGGATCTCTTC. The rearrangement joins TRBV2 to TRBJ1-2; unclear D gene. The V gene's germline CDR1 is SNHLY and CDR2 FYNNEI. The CDR3 contains 13 residues.

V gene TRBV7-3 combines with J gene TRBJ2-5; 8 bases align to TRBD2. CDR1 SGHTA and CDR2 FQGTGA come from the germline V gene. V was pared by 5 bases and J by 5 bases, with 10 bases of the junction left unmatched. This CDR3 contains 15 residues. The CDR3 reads CASSPEAGGWETQYF. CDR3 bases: TGTGCCAGCAGCCCCGAGGCGGGGGGCTGGGAGACCCAGTACTTC.

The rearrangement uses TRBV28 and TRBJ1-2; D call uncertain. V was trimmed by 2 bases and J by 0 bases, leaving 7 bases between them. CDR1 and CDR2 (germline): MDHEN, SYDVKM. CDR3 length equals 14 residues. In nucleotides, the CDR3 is TGTGCCAGCAGTTTAGGAGGGTCTAACTATGGCTACACCTTC. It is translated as CASSLGGSNYGYTF.

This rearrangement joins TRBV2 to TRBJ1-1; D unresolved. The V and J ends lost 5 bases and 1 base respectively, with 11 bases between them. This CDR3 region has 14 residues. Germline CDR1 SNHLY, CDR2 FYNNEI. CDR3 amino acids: CASSFRTENTEAFF. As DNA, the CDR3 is TGTGCCAGCAGTTTTCGGACTGAGAACACTGAAGCTTTCTTT.

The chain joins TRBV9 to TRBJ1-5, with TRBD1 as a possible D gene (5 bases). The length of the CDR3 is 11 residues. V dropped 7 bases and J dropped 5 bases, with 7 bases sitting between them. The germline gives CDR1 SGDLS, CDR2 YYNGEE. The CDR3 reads CASGRDQPQHF. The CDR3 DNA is TGTGCCAGCGGCAGGGATCAGCCCCAGCATTTT.

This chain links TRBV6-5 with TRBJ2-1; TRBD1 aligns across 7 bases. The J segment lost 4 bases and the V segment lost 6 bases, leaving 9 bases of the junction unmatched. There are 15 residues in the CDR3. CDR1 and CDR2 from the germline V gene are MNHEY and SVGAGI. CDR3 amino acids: CASRGPGQSYNEQFF. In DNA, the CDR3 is TGTGCCAGCAGAGGGCCGGGACAGAGTTACAATGAGCAGTTCTTC.

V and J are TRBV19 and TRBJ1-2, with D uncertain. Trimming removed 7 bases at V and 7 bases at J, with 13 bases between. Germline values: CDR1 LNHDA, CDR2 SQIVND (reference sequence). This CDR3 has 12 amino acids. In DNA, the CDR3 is TGTGCCAGTAACGACCAAGTAGGTGGCTACACCTTC. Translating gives CASNDQVGGYTF. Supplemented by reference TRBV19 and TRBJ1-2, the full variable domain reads DGGITQSPKYLFRKEGQNVTLSCEQNLNHDAMYWYRQDPGQGLRLIYYSQIVNDFQKGDIAEGYSVSREKKESFPLTVTSAQKNPTAFYLCASNDQVGGYTFGSGTRLTVV.

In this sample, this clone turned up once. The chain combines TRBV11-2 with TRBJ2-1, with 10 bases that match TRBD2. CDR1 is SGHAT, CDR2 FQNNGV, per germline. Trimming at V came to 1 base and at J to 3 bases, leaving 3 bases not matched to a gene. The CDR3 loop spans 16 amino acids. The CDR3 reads CASSLGPSGGYNEQFF. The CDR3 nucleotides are TGTGCCAGCAGCTTAGGCCCTAGCGGGGGCTACAATGAGCAGTTCTTC.

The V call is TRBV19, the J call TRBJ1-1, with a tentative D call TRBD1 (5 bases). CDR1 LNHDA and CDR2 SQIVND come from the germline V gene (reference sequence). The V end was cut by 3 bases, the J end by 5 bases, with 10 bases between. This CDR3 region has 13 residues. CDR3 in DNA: TGTGCCAGTAGTATTCGGGGGACTACTGAAGCTTTCTTT. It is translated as CASSIRGTTEAFF.

CDR3 coding DNA: TGTGCCAGCAGGGCGGGCTCTGGGGCCAACGTCCTGACTTTC. Protein product: CASRAGSGANVLTF. J is TRBJ2-6 and V is TRBV7-8; maybe TRBD2 (5 bases). Germline V lookup: CDR1 SGHVS, CDR2 FQNEAQ. V lost 6 bases to trimming and J lost 0 bases, with 6 bases between them. CDR3 length equals 14 residues.

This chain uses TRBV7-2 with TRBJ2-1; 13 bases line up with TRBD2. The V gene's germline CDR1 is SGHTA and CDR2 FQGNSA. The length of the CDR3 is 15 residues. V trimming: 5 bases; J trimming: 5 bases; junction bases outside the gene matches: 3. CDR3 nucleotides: TGTGCCAGCAGCCGGACTAGCGGGGGCAACAATGAGCAGTTCTTC. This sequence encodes CASSRTSGGNNEQFF.

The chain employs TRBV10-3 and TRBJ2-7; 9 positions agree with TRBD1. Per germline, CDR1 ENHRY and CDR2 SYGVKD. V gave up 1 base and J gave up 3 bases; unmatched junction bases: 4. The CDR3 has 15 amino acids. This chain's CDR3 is CAISEWTGVLYEQYF. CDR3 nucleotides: TGTGCCATCAGTGAGTGGACAGGGGTCCTCTACGAGCAGTACTTC.

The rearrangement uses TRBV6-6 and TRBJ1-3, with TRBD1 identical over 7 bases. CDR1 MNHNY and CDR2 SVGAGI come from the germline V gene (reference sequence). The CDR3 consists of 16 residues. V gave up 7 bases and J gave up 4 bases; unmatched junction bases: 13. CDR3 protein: CASTDSGTVGGNTIYF. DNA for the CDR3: TGTGCCAGCACCGATTCTGGGACAGTCGGAGGAAACACCATATATTTT.

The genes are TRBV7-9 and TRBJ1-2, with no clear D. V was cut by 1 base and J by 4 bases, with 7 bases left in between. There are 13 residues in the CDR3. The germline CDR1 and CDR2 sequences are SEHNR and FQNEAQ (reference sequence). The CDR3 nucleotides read TGTGCCAGCAGCTTAGGGTTGAGCTATGGCTACACCTTC. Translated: CASSLGLSYGYTF.

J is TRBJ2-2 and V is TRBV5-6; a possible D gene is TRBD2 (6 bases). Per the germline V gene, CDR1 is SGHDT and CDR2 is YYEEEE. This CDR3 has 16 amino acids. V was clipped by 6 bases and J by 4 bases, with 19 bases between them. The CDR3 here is CASTRAGGGSTGELFF. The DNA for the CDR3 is TGTGCCAGCACCCGTGCCGGGGGAGGCAGCACCGGGGAGCTGTTTTTT. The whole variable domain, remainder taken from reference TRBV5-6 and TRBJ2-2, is DAGVTQSPTHLIKTRGQQVTLRCSPKSGHDTVSWYQQALGQGPQFIFQYYEEEERQRGNFPDRFSGHQFPNYSSELNVNALLLGDSALYLCASTRAGGGSTGELFFGEGSRLTVL.

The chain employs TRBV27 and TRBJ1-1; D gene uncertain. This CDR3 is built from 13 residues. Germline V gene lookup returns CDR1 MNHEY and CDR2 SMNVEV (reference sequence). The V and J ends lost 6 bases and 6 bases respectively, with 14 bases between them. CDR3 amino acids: CASRVPGGSEAFF. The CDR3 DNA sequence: TGTGCCAGCAGAGTTCCCGGTGGGTCTGAAGCTTTCTTT.

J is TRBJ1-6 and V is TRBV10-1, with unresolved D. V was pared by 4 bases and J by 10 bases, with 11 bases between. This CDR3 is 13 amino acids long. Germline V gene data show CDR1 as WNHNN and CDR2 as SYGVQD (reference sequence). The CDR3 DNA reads TGCGCCAGCAGTGTCTCTTGGAGCTCACCCCTCCACTTT. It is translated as CASSVSWSSPLHF.

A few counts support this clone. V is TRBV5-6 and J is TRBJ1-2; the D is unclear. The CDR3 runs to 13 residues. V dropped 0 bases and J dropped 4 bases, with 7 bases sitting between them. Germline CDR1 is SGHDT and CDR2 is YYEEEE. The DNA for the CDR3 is TGTGCCAGCAGCTTGGTACAGCCCTATGGCTACACCTTC. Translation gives CASSLVQPYGYTF.

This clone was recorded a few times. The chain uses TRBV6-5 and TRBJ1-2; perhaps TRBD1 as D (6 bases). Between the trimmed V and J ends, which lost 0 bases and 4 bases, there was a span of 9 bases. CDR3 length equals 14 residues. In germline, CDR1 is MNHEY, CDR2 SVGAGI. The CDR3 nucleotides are TGTGCCAGCAGTTACTCACAGGGATTCTATGGCTACACCTTC. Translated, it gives CASSYSQGFYGYTF.

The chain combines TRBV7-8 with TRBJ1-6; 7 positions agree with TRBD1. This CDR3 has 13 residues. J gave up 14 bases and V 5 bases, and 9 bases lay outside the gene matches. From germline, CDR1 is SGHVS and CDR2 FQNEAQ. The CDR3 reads CASSIDRARALHF. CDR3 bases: TGTGCCAGCAGCATAGACAGGGCCAGGGCCCTCCACTTT.

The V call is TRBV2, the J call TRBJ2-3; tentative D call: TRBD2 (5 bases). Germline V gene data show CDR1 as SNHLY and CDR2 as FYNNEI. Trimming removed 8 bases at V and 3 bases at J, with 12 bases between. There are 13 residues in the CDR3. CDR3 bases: TGTGCCAGCGAGGTGGACTGGACAGATACGCAGTATTTT. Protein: CASEVDWTDTQYF.

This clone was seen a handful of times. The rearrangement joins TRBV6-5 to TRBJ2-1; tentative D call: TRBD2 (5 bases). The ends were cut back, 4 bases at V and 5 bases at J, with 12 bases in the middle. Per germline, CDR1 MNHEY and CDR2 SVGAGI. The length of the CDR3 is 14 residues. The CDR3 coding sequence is TGTGCCAGCAGTTGGAGGCAGAGAAACAATGAGCAGTTCTTC. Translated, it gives CASSWRQRNNEQFF.

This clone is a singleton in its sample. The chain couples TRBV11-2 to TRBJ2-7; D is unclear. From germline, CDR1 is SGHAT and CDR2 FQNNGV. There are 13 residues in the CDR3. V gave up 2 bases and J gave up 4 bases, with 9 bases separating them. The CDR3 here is CASSLRERYEQYF. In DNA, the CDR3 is TGTGCCAGCAGCTTAAGAGAGAGGTACGAGCAGTACTTC.

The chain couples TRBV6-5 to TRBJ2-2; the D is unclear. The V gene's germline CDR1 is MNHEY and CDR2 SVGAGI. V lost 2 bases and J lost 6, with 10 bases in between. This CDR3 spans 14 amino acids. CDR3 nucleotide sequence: TGTGCCAGCAGTTACCCCAAGGTTCCCGGGGAGCTGTTTTTT. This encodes CASSYPKVPGELFF.